This record covers a single TCR beta chain. Its antigen is unidentified. Drawn from each donor were approximately 9.5 milliliters of peripheral blood. The V end was cut by 7 bases, the J end by 0 bases, with 11 bases between. The CDR3 extends over 14 amino acids. This specimen comes from a study of blood T cells in healthy people across ages. Overall study context: For every two T cells, template switching captured about one barcoded beta molecule.

The study, taken as a whole, reports: Older age went with lower TCR beta diversity per million T cells, in a roughly linear way.

A J-beta primer mix and a sample-barcoded 5' primer were used in a second PCR of about 7 to 12 cycles. Every cDNA molecule carried a tag from a template-switch adaptor bearing 12 random nucleotides. In TCRdb, the 5' RACE reads were re-called with MiXCR into one record per CDR3 protein. The sample lists 1,500,000 or so distinct CDR3 sequences; 40% to 45% were seen once. The source of this sequence is a woman aged 18-35 years in good health. The chain couples TRBV12-3 or TRBV12-4 to TRBJ2-3; D is possibly TRBD1 or TRBD2 (5 bases each). The specimen sequenced was blood. CDR3 loop: CASIEGFSTDTQYF. CDR3 nucleotides: TGTGCCAGCATAGAGGGGTTCAGCACAGATACGCAGTATTTT.